These T cell receptor beta chains were read from a single sample in a study of blood T cell repertoires in COVID-19. The method was immunoSEQ multiplex PCR; TCRdb's version includes in-frame clones alone and lacks a portion of them. Among some 120,000 clones, 83% were seen once, and the ten largest hold 2% to 2.5%. Sequencing was done on a sample of peripheral blood. The source of these receptors is a man aged 25 to 45 with acute or convalescent COVID-19. Each CDR3 is given with its conserved first and last residue. A D gene is named only where the DNA matches it firmly. Some rows have no size entry. The others give once, few or many, or a class for an expanded clone.

J,D,V,size,DNA,CDR3
TRBJ2-1,.,TRBV7-3,.,TGTGCCAGCAGCTTGGTCAGAAGCTCCTACAATGAGCAGTTCTTC,CASSLVRSSYNEQFF
TRBJ2-5,TRBD2,TRBV5-1,once,TGCGCCAGCAGCTTGGAGACTAGCGGGAGGGCCGGGCCTCGGGGGACCCAGTACTTC,CASSLETSGRAGPRGTQYF
TRBJ2-1,.,TRBV6-5,.,TGTGCCAGCACCGAGAGAGGACAGTACAATGAGCAGTTCTTC,CASTERGQYNEQFF
TRBJ2-2,TRBD2,TRBV5-6,.,TGTGCCAGCAGCTTCGCTAGCGGGAGTATGAATACCGGGGAGCTGTTTTTT,CASSFASGSMNTGELFF
TRBJ2-3,.,TRBV7-2,.,TGTGCCAGCAGCCAAACGTGGAGGGACGATACGCAGTATTTT,CASSQTWRDDTQYF
TRBJ2-1,.,TRBV2,.,TGTGCCAGCAGTTTTATCCACAATGAGCAGTTCTTC,CASSFIHNEQFF
TRBJ1-4,.,TRBV30,.,TGTGCCTGGAGCAGGGGATATGAAAAACTGTTTTTT,CAWSRGYEKLFF
TRBJ2-5,TRBD2,TRBV5-1,few,TGCGCCAGCTCTGTAGCGGGTACCCAAGAGACCCAGTACTTC,CASSVAGTQETQYF
TRBJ1-2,.,TRBV3-1/TRBV3-2,.,TGTGCCAGCAGCCAAGATCTCTGGTCAGGGGCCTACACCTTC,CASSQDLWSGAYTF
TRBJ2-3,TRBD2,TRBV2,.,TGTGCCGGCAGACTAGCGGGAGGGAGTGAGGCTGATACGCAGTATTTT,CAGRLAGGSEADTQYF